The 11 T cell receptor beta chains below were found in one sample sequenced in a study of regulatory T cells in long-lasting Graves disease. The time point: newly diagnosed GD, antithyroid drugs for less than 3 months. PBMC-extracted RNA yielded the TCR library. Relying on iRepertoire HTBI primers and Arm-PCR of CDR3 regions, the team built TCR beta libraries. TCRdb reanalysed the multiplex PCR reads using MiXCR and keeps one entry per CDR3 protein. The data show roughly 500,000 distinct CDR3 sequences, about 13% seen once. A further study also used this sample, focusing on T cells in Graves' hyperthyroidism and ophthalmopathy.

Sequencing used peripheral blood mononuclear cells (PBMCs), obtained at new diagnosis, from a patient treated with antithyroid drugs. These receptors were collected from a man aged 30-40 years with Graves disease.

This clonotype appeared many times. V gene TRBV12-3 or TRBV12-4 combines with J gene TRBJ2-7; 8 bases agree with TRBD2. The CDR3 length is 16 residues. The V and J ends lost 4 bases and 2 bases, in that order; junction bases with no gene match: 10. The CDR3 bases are TGTGCCAGCAGTTACCACCGGGGACTAGTGCCCTACGAGCAGTACTTC. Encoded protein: CASSYHRGLVPYEQYF.

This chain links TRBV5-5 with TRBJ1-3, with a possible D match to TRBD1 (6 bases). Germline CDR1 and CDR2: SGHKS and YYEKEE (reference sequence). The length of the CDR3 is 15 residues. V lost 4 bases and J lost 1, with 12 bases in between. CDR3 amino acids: CASSQDDRSGNTIYF. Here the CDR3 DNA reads TGTGCCAGCAGCCAAGATGACAGGTCTGGAAACACCATATATTTT.

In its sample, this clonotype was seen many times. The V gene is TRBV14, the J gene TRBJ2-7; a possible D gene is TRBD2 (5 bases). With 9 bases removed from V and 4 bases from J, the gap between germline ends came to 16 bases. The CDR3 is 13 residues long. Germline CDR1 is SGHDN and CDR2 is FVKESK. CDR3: CASARTPLYEQYF. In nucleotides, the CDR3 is TGTGCCAGTGCAAGGACTCCCCTGTACGAGCAGTACTTC.

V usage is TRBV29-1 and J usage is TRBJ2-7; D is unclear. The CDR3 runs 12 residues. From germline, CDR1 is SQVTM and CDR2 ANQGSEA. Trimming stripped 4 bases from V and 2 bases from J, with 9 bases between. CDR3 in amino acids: CSVVSGPYEQYF. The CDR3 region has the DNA TGCAGCGTTGTCTCCGGACCCTACGAGCAGTACTTC.

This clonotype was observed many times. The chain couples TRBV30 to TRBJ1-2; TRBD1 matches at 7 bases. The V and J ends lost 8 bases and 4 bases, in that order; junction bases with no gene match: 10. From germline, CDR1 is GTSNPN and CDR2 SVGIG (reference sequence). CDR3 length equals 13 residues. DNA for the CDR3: TGTGCCGGTACCGGGACAGCCATCTATGGCTACACCTTC. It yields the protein CAGTGTAIYGYTF.

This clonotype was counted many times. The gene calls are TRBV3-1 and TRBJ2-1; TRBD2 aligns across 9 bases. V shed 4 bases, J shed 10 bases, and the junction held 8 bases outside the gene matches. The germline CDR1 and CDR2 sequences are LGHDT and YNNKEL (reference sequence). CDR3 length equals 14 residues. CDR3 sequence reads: CASSPPSGTWEQFF. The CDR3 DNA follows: TGTGCCAGCAGCCCCCCTAGCGGGACTTGGGAGCAGTTCTTC.

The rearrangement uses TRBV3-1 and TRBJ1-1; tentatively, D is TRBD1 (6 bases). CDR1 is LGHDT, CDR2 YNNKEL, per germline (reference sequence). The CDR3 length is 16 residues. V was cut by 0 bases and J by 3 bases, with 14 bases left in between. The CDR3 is CASSQERNRVYTEAFF. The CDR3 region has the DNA TGTGCCAGCAGCCAAGAGAGGAACAGGGTTTACACTGAAGCTTTCTTT. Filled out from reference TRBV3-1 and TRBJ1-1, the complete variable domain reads DTAVSQTPKYLVTQMGNDKSIKCEQNLGHDTMYWYKQDSKKFLKIMFSYNNKELIINETVPNRFSPKSPDKAHLNLHINSLELGDSAVYFCASSQERNRVYTEAFFGQGTRLTVV.

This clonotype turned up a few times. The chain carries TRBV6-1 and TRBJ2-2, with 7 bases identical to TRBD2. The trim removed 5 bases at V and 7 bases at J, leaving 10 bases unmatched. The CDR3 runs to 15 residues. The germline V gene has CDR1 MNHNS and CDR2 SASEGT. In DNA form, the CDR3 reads TGTGCCAGCAGTCCTAGCGGCTTGAGGGGCGGGGAGCTGTTTTTT. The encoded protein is CASSPSGLRGGELFF.

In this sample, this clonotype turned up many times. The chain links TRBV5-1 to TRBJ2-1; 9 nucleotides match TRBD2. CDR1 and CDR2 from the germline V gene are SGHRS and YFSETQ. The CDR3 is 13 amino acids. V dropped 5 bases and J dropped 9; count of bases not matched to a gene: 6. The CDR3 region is CASRAGGGGEQFF. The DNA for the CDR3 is TGCGCCAGCAGAGCGGGAGGCGGGGGTGAGCAGTTCTTC.

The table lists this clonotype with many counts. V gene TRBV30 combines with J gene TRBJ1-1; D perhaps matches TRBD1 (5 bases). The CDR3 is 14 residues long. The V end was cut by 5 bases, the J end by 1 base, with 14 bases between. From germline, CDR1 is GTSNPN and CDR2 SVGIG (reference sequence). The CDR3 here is CAWSYGAGNTEAFF. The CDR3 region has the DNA TGTGCCTGGTCCTATGGGGCGGGGAACACTGAAGCTTTCTTT.

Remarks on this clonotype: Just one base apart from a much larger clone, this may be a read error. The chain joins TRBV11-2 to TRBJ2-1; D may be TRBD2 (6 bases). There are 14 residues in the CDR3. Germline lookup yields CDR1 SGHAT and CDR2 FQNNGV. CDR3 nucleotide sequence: TGTGCCGGCAGCTTAGATCTTGGGAGGAATGAGCAGTTCTTC. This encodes CAGSLDLGRNEQFF.